One T cell receptor beta chain is described in this entry. Its binding antigen is unknown. No much larger clone is present one base from it, and per-base qualities are unavailable. The sample comes from a study of T cell responses to AZD1222 COVID-19 vaccine (dated by TCRdb to the early 2020s). For context, the study as a whole: AZD1222 recipients whose second dose came at about 4 weeks and those whose second dose came at about 12 weeks were combined into one group, since spike-specific TCR depth and breadth did not differ between the two schedules. TCR sequencing was performed for roughly 240 trial participants, of whom 200 to 210 were given two doses of AZD1222 and 26 were given two doses of MenACWY control vaccine. Enrollment into the trials was organized by age into subgroups of 18-55, 56-69 and 70-plus years, and those subgroups contained roughly 160, 29 and 62 TCR-sequenced participants, respectively.

The junction carries 11 bases between V and J, which are trimmed by 2 bases and 5 bases respectively. The germline V gene supplies CDR1 SGHRS and CDR2 YFSETQ. From its cysteine to its phenylalanine, the CDR3 spans 14 amino acids. Only the CDR3 region is kept as DNA, spanning 42 bases read in frame from base 1. The time point label of this sample denotes: baseline before first vaccination. Vaccinee samples came from UK trials COV001 and COV002, including a single-blind randomized controlled phase 2/3 trial of AZD1222 (ChAdOx1 nCoV-19) in healthy adults. Trial participant PBMC samples were collected at day 0 and day 28 after the second dose for TCRbeta chain sequencing. The CDR3 regions of human TCRbeta chains were analyzed by immunosequencing. Per the original workflow: Repertoire TCRs were matched against a reference library of SARS-CoV-2-specific TCRs generated with the MIRA antigen-specificity platform. Breadth was defined as the fraction of unique TCRs that were SARS-CoV-2-associated. Depth was defined as the fraction of total T cells that were SARS-CoV-2-associated. Each spike-specific TCR was assigned to its reactive spike region and to a CD4 or CD8 class using the MIRA data. Log10-transformed breadth and depth values were compared by one-way ANOVA with Sidak's multiple comparisons tests. Sourced from immuneACCESS, this table was stored by TCRdb with only in-frame sequences that have V and J called. A share of the clones is absent; for the studies checked, an unresolved V gene accounts for under half, and the remainder has no known explanation. V and J calls and clone size are copied from that table; D and trimming were computed from the DNA. The sample has 100,000 to 150,000 clones on record, over 90% of them singletons. Around 5% of the sample is in the top ten clones.

The full study reports these points: Nearly half of unique spike-specific TCRs reportedly recognized epitopes outside regions mutated in the B.1.351 and B.1.1.7 variants. Conclusions about previously exposed vaccinees were limited because only six AZD1222 recipients were SARS-CoV-2 seropositive at baseline. Vaccine-associated CD4 TCRs spanned the whole spike protein, with dominant responses in regions 160-218 and 743-854. No day 14 peak-response samples were available, so repertoires were characterized only after the peak T cell response. After two AZD1222 doses, both the breadth and the depth of spike-specific TCRs were significantly higher than at day 0 and than in MenACWY recipients. In the small 56-69-year group, the increase in depth fell short of significance, most likely because of low power. Most participants were white British and females outnumbered males, and the authors suggested that clonal diversity may have been underestimated.

The receptor was isolated from an adult in good health. The chain couples TRBV5-1 to TRBJ2-1; TRBD1 could be the D gene, as 6 bases match. Sequences were derived from peripheral blood, sampled on day 0 of AZD1222 vaccination. The DNA sequence reads TGCGCCAGCAGCTTTGGTACAGGGAACAATGAGCAGTTCTTC. It translates as CASSFGTGNNEQFF.